The present T cell receptor (beta chain) was sequenced within a study of cytomegalovirus exposure and HLA in healthy donors (dated by TCRdb to the late 2010s). Background for the entire study: In an earlier analysis of approximately 640 of the donors, 250 to 300 Gb of sequence data and roughly 100 million unique TCR beta sequences from 180 million or so T cells were reported. An early release covering roughly 580 HLA-typed donors comprised about 310 gigabases of sequencing data and roughly 85 million unique TCR sequences. Of the 300 to 500 genotyped donors, roughly 76% were placed in the genetic ancestry cluster associated with self-reported Caucasian donors. The aim of the study was to test whether cataloging public T cell receptors could identify signatures of past pathogen exposure. Using immunosequencing, the study profiled T cell repertoires from 666 subjects and related those repertoires to cytomegalovirus serostatus. A separate validation cohort of some 130 different subjects was used in addition to the 666-subject first cohort. The study combined high-throughput TCR immunosequencing, statistical association of individual TCRs with disease status, and machine learning to predict cytomegalovirus infection status. To study patterns of TCR occurrence, a later analysis re-analyzed previously published TCR beta repertoires from hundreds of donors and added high-resolution HLA genotyping. In the later analysis, no new phenotypic data were used to find candidate immune exposures; instead, reliance was placed on TCR beta sequences and their occurrence across donors. To decide whether each TCR beta V gene segment behaved as functional or pseudogenic, an earlier analysis of 587 of the donors relied on high-throughput TCR beta sequencing. Donor age, sex, ethnicity and CMV serostatus were compiled together with the repertoire data. Genome-wide SNP genotypes for about 55% of the roughly 670 donors were used in a later genetic analysis, which treated that subset as a discovery cohort. All discovery cohort repertoires had been generated on a single sequencing platform. HLA typing included class I and class II loci at four-digit resolution. Typing coverage varied by locus: roughly 629-630 donors for A, B, C, DRB1 and DQB1; around 560 for DQA1; approximately 610 for DPA1; approximately 450 for DPB1. Because of strong linkage in the cohort, roughly five DR-DQ haplotypes were treated as single units for association and clustering. On average, 235,054 unique TCR beta nucleotide sequences were sequenced per donor among 300 to 500 genotyped donors of the cohort, with about 19% of those sequences being non-productive. Overall study results and their limits: A further reported finding was that TCR beta sequences accurately predicted the HLA-A and HLA-B alleles for most subjects in the first cohort. Broadly in line with IMGT annotations, most TCR beta V segments showed up in productive rearrangements about 90% or about 30% of the time in an earlier analysis of approximately 640 of the donors. While some public TCRs were present in many individuals, most TCR sequences turned up only very rarely across donors. Seventeen rarely observed V segments, including chromosome 9 orphons, were excluded from the earlier analysis of about 500 of the donors because counts were too low. Strong co-occurrence of HLA alleles, especially DR and DQ, made assigning TCR associations to individual alleles difficult. Compared with equally common non-associated chains, HLA-associated TCR beta chains in a later analysis were more clonally expanded and had lower generation probabilities. Linkage disequilibrium might explain the correlated functional status among segregating V segments, but an unknown experimental factor could not be ruled out. The classifier was reported to diagnose cytomegalovirus status with high specificity and sensitivity in both the original cohort and the validation cohort. A later analysis found that TCR association rates varied across HLA loci, with DRB1 alleles showing the most associated TCRs and HLA-C alleles the fewest. A later genetic analysis associated a missense DCLRE1C variant with V-gene and J-gene trimming of TCR beta chains, and an independent cohort replicated the association. A group of highly shared sequence variants was considered likely to be a technical artifact of the sequencing pipeline. In a later analysis, most CMV-associated TCR beta chains were found to appear HLA-restricted, with HLA associations seemingly driven largely by CMV exposure. The authors suggested that the approach could potentially be extended to other disease states and immunological phenotypes. Specific HLA alleles were associated with 15,000 to 20,000 TCR beta sequences at a false discovery rate of 0.05 in a later analysis. In this cohort, only TCR beta chains were sequenced, and detectable features were limited by the absence of alpha or paired-chain data. CMV serostatus was the only immune exposure information available for the cohort. Some IMGT-functional V segments, including TRBV6-2 and TRBV6-3, could not be distinguished by the 87-base-pair reads and were therefore excluded. Presence/absence analyses assumed roughly uniform sequencing depth across donors, an assumption that may not hold. In the study, about 150 TCR beta chains were listed as associated with cytomegalovirus. A few of the identified cytomegalovirus-associated TCR beta chains were confirmed in vitro to be specific for cytomegalovirus antigens. Because HLA typing was unavailable for some donors at each locus, only the typed subset was used in association tests. According to a later genetic analysis, donors in an Asian-associated ancestry cluster had fewer N-insertions in productive TCRs than the roughly 670-donor mean. Several of the top co-occurrence clusters appeared to be linked to parvovirus B19, influenza, CMV and Epstein-Barr virus, according to a later analysis.

As concerns this clone: It lacks a known antigen. Base qualities are not at hand, and no much larger clone is one base apart.

In total, 666 healthy bone marrow donors made up the cohort. Cohort members were all nominally healthy when sampled, although unrecorded immune exposures were likely present. The donor was CMV seropositive and belonged to the group of 250 to 300 seropositive cohort members. Each donor provided a peripheral blood sample, and peripheral blood mononuclear cells were used for TCR beta sequencing. The Qiagen DNeasy Blood Extraction Kit was used to extract genomic DNA from the blood cell samples. Library construction relied on the immunoSEQ multiplex PCR assay. For the multiplex PCR, a mixture combining 60 forward primers for TCR Vbeta segments and 13 reverse primers for TCR Jbeta segments was used. The CDR3 region of rearranged TCR beta genes was amplified from genomic DNA by a multiplex PCR assay. The Illumina HiSeq System was used to sequence the amplified TCR beta libraries as 87-base-pair reads. In the original analysis: In a later analysis, tens of millions of unique TCR beta chains were counted across the 650 to 750 repertoires, and approximately 9.9 million of these chains were shared by at least two donors. A nearest-neighbor algorithm error-corrected the raw reads and collapsed the reads into unique sequences, merging closely related sequences to remove PCR and sequencing errors. To assign V, D and J gene segments, CDR3 sequences were aligned to IMGT reference sequences. For a sequence to be retained, a match of at least six nucleotides was required to both a V gene segment and a J gene segment. Rearrangements were classified as productive when the CDR3 lacked stop codons and remained in frame with V and J, and all other rearrangements were classified as non-productive. CDR3 was defined by IMGT convention, running from the second conserved V-encoded cysteine to the conserved J-encoded phenylalanine. In an earlier analysis of approximately 500 of the donors, sequences lacking an unambiguous match to a single V gene segment were excluded. An earlier analysis of a few hundred of the donors called V segments functional above 56.7% productive rearrangements and segregating when the between-donor standard deviation exceeded 5%. To diagnose cytomegalovirus status from the catalog of TCR beta chain sequences, a statistical classification framework was built. V and J gene assignment, in a later analysis, came from comparing TCR nucleotide sequences with IMGT/GENE-DB human TR gene sequences. Using the TCRdist pipeline, a later analysis assigned CDR3 sequences along with most-parsimonious VDJ recombination scenarios. In a later analysis, each TCR beta chain was defined by its CDR3 amino acid sequence together with its V-gene family, and reads lacking a unique V-gene family were excluded. As a way to deal with suspected cross-contamination and a sequencing artifact, a later analysis dropped 592 nucleotide sequences that were highly shared and had low generation probability. In a later analysis, a clonal expansion index was calculated for each public chain from normalized within-repertoire ranks of inferred template counts. In a later analysis, generation probabilities were computed with a VDJ recombination model fitted to out-of-frame rearrangements, and the resulting probabilities were checked against IGoR. A later analysis scored TCR-TCR, TCR-HLA and TCR-CMV co-occurrence with hypergeometric tests, applying a repertoire-size bias correction to TCR pairs. To estimate false discovery rates, a later analysis permuted the HLA or CMV assignments 20 times. In a later analysis, co-occurring TCRs were grouped with DBSCAN, and TCRdist sequence similarity was added when clustering was performed within HLA-allele-positive subsets. Co-occurrence clustering excluded repertoires with fewer than 30,000 or more than 120,000 public chains, plus five with anomalous nucleotide sharing. Drawn from immuneACCESS, this table holds only the in-frame rearrangements with V and J called that TCRdb kept. Clones are partly lost; checked studies trace under half to an unresolved V gene and leave the rest unexplained. V, J and clone size were drawn from that table, and D and trimming were deduced from the DNA. In this sample the table shows around 160,000 clones, 70% of which occur a single time. The ten largest clones add up to 4.7% of the sample.

Taken from cysteine to phenylalanine, the CDR3 has 14 residues. The read is trimmed to its CDR3 DNA, 42 bases read in frame from base 1. The germline V gene (reference sequence) supplies CDR1 MNHNY and CDR2 SVGAGI. V loses 2 bases of germline sequence and J loses 6 bases, and the interval between the two ends is 13 bases. This receptor was taken from a man aged 18 to 29 in good health and CMV-seropositive. The V gene is TRBV6-6 and the J gene is TRBJ1-2; TRBD1 is possibly the D segment (6 matching bases). Input material: PBMCs. The DNA sequence follows: TGTGCCAGCAGTTACGTGGGGGCGGCGGATGGCTACACCTTC. The translation is CASSYVGAADGYTF.